This T cell receptor beta chain emerged from a study of blood T cell repertoires in COVID-19. Study-level information: The samples span acute and convalescent COVID-19 from the United States, Italy and Spain. From T cells, B-cell-depleted T cells, or PBMCs came the material, which was cDNA or gDNA.

How the authors handled the data: Nucleated cell counts were estimated from reference gene primer amplification. Repertoires were generated with immunoSEQ multiplex PCR, while TCRdb's copy carries only in-frame clones and drops some. The V and J calls and clone size are taken from that table; D and trimming were inferred from the DNA. The data hold about 140,000 clones, with about 82% observed a single time. The receptor was isolated from a man aged 50-60 years with acute or convalescent COVID-19. Sequencing was carried out using peripheral blood.

CDR3 sequence: CASSPVARGDIYNEQFF. DNA for the CDR3: TGTGCCAGCAGCCCTGTAGCCAGGGGGGACATCTACAATGAGCAGTTCTTC. The chain uses TRBV7-3 and TRBJ2-1; tentatively, D is TRBD1 (7 bases). Between the trimmed V and J ends, which lost 5 bases and 3 bases, there was a span of 20 bases. The CDR3 consists of 17 residues. CDR1 and CDR2 from the germline V gene are SGHTA and FQGTGA.